This T cell receptor (beta chain) was retrieved from a study of blood T cells in healthy people across ages. Study-level points and caveats: More naive CD4+ cells and higher diversity were found in long-lived than in aged donors. The study lacked donor CMV status, which possibly confounded expanded clonotype changes.

Regarding this clonotype: Its specificity is not known.

Germline assignment: CDR1 SEHNR and CDR2 FQNEAQ (reference sequence). This CDR3 has 14 residues. V was clipped by 4 bases and J by 3 bases; unmatched bases: 4. Isolation yielded PBMCs, at least 7 million per sample, in every case. The second PCR ran roughly 6 to 11 cycles with a sample-barcoded 5' primer and J-beta primers. Samples each returned at least 2.5 million CDR3-containing paired-end reads. MiXCR was run by TCRdb on the 5' RACE reads, yielding one entry per CDR3 protein. The sample lists about 970,000 distinct CDR3 sequences, roughly 51% occurring once. Material: blood. The chain carries TRBV7-9 and TRBJ2-7; 9 bases match TRBD1. The clonotype originates from an older woman in good health. In DNA, the CDR3 is TGTGCCAGCAGCTCCGGACAGGGGCTCTACGAGCAGTACTTC. Encoded protein: CASSSGQGLYEQYF.